These 13 T cell receptor beta chains came from one sample sequenced in a study of cytomegalovirus exposure and HLA in healthy donors. Vbeta (60) and Jbeta (13) primers were used in the PCR. Repertoires were generated with immunoSEQ multiplex PCR, while TCRdb's copy carries only in-frame clones and drops some. The table has about 130,000 clones, about four fifths seen once; the top ten hold around 4.8%. Sequenced: PBMCs. The receptors stem from a man in his thirties or forties in good health.

The genes are TRBV18 and TRBJ2-5, with 10 positions matching TRBD1. Trimming at V came to 2 bases and at J to 5 bases, leaving 8 bases not matched to a gene. The germline gives CDR1 KGHSH, CDR2 LQKENI. The CDR3 length is 16 residues. The CDR3 loop is CASSPRQGASRETQYF. In nucleotides, the CDR3 is TGTGCCAGCTCACCAAGACAGGGGGCATCGCGTGAGACCCAGTACTTC.

In its sample, this clone was seen a few times. The V gene is TRBV7-3, the J gene TRBJ2-1; 8 nucleotides line up with TRBD2. CDR1 is SGHTA, CDR2 FQGTGA, per germline. This CDR3 has 16 amino acids. V lost 5 bases to trimming and J lost 6 bases; unmatched junction nucleotides: 12. The CDR3 nucleotides read TGTGCCAGCAGCCCCTCCAGGGGACTAGGGGGCAATGAGCAGTTCTTC. Translated: CASSPSRGLGGNEQFF.

This sequence joins TRBV29-1 and TRBJ1-1; D is perhaps TRBD1 (5 bases). Germline assignment: CDR1 SQVTM and CDR2 ANQGSEA. The CDR3 runs 13 residues. V was trimmed by 6 bases and J by 1 base, leaving 12 bases between them. The CDR3 DNA sequence: TGCAGCGTACCACAGGTTCCGAACACTGAAGCTTTCTTT. As protein: CSVPQVPNTEAFF.

This clone was detected only a few times. The CDR3 coding sequence is TGTGCCAGCAGCTTTGAAGCGGGCACAGATACGCAGTATTTT. Protein sequence: CASSFEAGTDTQYF. V and J are TRBV5-6 and TRBJ2-3, with D possibly being TRBD2 (5 bases). Per germline, CDR1 SGHDT and CDR2 YYEEEE. The CDR3 is 14 amino acids. Trimming left V 2 bases short and J 1 base short, with 8 bases between.

This clone was found a few times. V is TRBV27 and J is TRBJ1-5, with TRBD1 identical over 8 bases. V was clipped by 5 bases and J by 6 bases; unmatched bases: 9. Germline V gives CDR1 MNHEY, CDR2 SMNVEV (reference sequence). This CDR3 has 15 residues. The CDR3 is CASSPWTGSSQPQHF. In DNA, the CDR3 is TGTGCCAGCAGTCCGTGGACAGGGAGTAGTCAGCCCCAGCATTTT.

The count of this clone is one. This chain links TRBV6-1 with TRBJ1-1; 9 positions match TRBD1. This CDR3 region has 14 residues. Germline trimming cut 6 bases from V and 7 bases from J; bases unmatched to any gene: 9. Per the germline V gene, CDR1 is MNHNS and CDR2 is SASEGT. In nucleotides, the CDR3 is TGTGCCAGCAGCCCAGGGACAGGGATTGTTGAAGCTTTCTTT. Translation: CASSPGTGIVEAFF.

The chain combines TRBV19 with TRBJ1-4; tentatively, D is TRBD1 (5 bases). The CDR3 extends over 15 amino acids. The ends were cut back, 3 bases at V and 4 bases at J, with 12 bases in the middle. The germline gives CDR1 LNHDA, CDR2 SQIVND (reference sequence). The CDR3 loop is CASSIVWDYNEKLFF. The CDR3 region has the DNA TGTGCCAGTAGTATCGTCTGGGACTATAATGAAAAACTGTTTTTT. Based on the CDR3 plus reference TRBV19 and TRBJ1-4, the full variable domain is DGGITQSPKYLFRKEGQNVTLSCEQNLNHDAMYWYRQDPGQGLRLIYYSQIVNDFQKGDIAEGYSVSREKKESFPLTVTSAQKNPTAFYLCASSIVWDYNEKLFFGSGTQLSVL.

This chain links TRBV5-4 with TRBJ2-7; TRBD2 matches 11 bases. This CDR3 contains 14 residues. From germline, CDR1 is SGHNT and CDR2 YYREEE (reference sequence). V lost 5 bases, J lost 2 bases, and 3 bases stayed unmatched. The CDR3 DNA reads as TGTGCCAGCAGGCTAGCGGGAGGACCCTACGAGCAGTACTTC. This sequence encodes CASRLAGGPYEQYF.

This chain connects TRBV7-9 to TRBJ1-1, with TRBD1 matching 7 bases. V trimming: 5 bases; J trimming: 0 bases; junction bases outside the gene matches: 9. Per the germline V gene, CDR1 is SEHNR and CDR2 is FQNEAQ (reference sequence). The CDR3 runs 16 residues. The DNA for the CDR3 is TGTGCCAGCAGCCCCCTACCGGGACAGATGAACACTGAAGCTTTCTTT. Its translation is CASSPLPGQMNTEAFF.

The genes are TRBV7-2 and TRBJ2-5; tentatively, D is TRBD1 (6 bases). V lost 5 bases to trimming and J lost 1 base, with 11 bases between them. Germline-derived CDR1 and CDR2 are SGHTA and FQGNSA. The CDR3 totals 14 residues. The CDR3 nucleotides are TGTGCCAGCAGCATACAGGGCTCCCAAGAGACCCAGTACTTC. This translates into CASSIQGSQETQYF.

This clone was recorded once. This chain uses TRBV28 with TRBJ2-5; 7 nucleotides agree with TRBD2. The germline V gene encodes CDR1 MDHEN and CDR2 SYDVKM. V shed 2 bases, J shed 11 bases, and the junction held 20 bases outside the gene matches. This CDR3 region has 17 residues. CDR3 sequence: CASSLGGGGLGLPGQYF. CDR3 nucleotide sequence: TGTGCCAGCAGTTTAGGGGGGGGAGGACTAGGGCTGCCGGGGCAGTACTTC. Looking up the rest from reference TRBV28 and TRBJ2-5 gives the full variable domain: DVKVTQSSRYLVKRTGEKVFLECVQDMDHENMFWYRQDPGLGLRLIYFSYDVKMKEKGDIPEGYSVSREKKERFSLILESASTNQTSMYLCASSLGGGGLGLPGQYFGPGTRLLVL.

The chain is built from TRBV7-3 and TRBJ1-1, with TRBD1 as a possible D gene (5 bases). The ends were cut back, 2 bases at V and 3 bases at J, with 7 bases in the middle. The CDR3 is 13 amino acids. The V gene's germline CDR1 is SGHTA and CDR2 FQGTGA. The CDR3 DNA reads as TGTGCCAGCAGCTTAGACAGTTACACTGAAGCTTTCTTT. This encodes CASSLDSYTEAFF.

The genes are TRBV9 and TRBJ1-3; D is undetermined. The germline V gene has CDR1 SGDLS and CDR2 YYNGEE. V was shortened by 0 bases and J by 0 bases, with 7 bases between the two germline ends. The CDR3 has 15 residues. In nucleotides, the CDR3 is TGTGCCAGCAGCGTAGAAGCGGTCTCTGGAAACACCATATATTTT. Protein sequence: CASSVEAVSGNTIYF.